This is a list of T cell receptor beta chains from one sample in a study of blood T cell repertoires in COVID-19. Generated by immunoSEQ multiplex PCR, the TCRdb table keeps only in-frame clones and is missing some. The sample contains more than 95,000 clones, over 85% of which appear only once. Sample: peripheral blood. The origin of the receptors is an elderly woman in a cohort sampled during active COVID-19. The CDR3 runs from the conserved cysteine through the conserved F or W. A D gene is named only where the DNA matches it firmly. Clone size, where shown, is once, few, many, or a class for clones that have expanded.

TRBD1	TRBV5-1	-	14	TRBJ2-1	TGCGCCAGCAGCGACACAGGGGGTGGTGGTGAGCAGTTCTTC	CASSDTGGGGEQFF
TRBD2	TRBV5-1	-	15	TRBJ2-3	TGCGCCAGCAGCCCGGGAGGAGCTAGCACAGATACGCAGTATTTT	CASSPGGASTDTQYF
-	TRBV11-2	-	14	TRBJ1-5	TGTGCCAGCAGTCCAGGGTTTGGAAATCAGCCCCAGCATTTT	CASSPGFGNQPQHF
TRBD2	TRBV5-8	once	15	TRBJ2-3	TGTGCCAGCAGCTTGCAGCGGGGGAGCACAGATACGCAGTATTTT	CASSLQRGSTDTQYF
-	TRBV7-7	-	14	TRBJ2-3	TGTGCTAGCAGCCTGGGACACGGAGTGGATACGCAGTATTTT	CASSLGHGVDTQYF
TRBD1	TRBV3-1/TRBV3-2	-	17	TRBJ2-1	TGTGCCAGCAGCGACAGGGGAACCTTGAGCTCCTACAATGAGCAGTTCTTC	CASSDRGTLSSYNEQFF
-	TRBV6-4	many	15	TRBJ2-3	TGTGCCAGCAGTGACACCGGCGGGTCCACAGATACGCAGTATTTT	CASSDTGGSTDTQYF
-	TRBV19	-	18	TRBJ2-1	TGTGCCAGTATCCAGCCACCAAATGTCCCCAAGACATGCAATGAGCAGTTCTTC	CASIQPPNVPKTCNEQFF
TRBD2	TRBV24-1	-	18	TRBJ2-3	TGTGCCACCAGTGATCCTAGCGGGGGGCTCACTTCCACAGATACGCAGTATTTT	CATSDPSGGLTSTDTQYF
-	TRBV18	-	14	TRBJ1-2	TGTGCCAGCTCACCCGAAGGAGGGGTCTTGGGCTACACCTTC	CASSPEGGVLGYTF
TRBD1	TRBV5-1	-	14	TRBJ1-6	TGCGCCAGCAGCGACGACAGGGGGCAATCACCCCTCCACTTT	CASSDDRGQSPLHF
-	TRBV2	-	15	TRBJ2-2	TGTGCCAGCAGTGAAACTATGGTGAACACCGGGGAGCTGTTTTTT	CASSETMVNTGELFF
TRBD1	TRBV28	-	14	TRBJ1-2	TGTGCCAGCACCCTAAGACAGGGGTCGGGTGGCTACACCTTC	CASTLRQGSGGYTF
-	TRBV5-1	-	15	TRBJ2-1	TGCGCCAGCAGCTTGAGTCAGGGGATTAGGGATGAGCAGTTCTTC	CASSLSQGIRDEQFF
TRBD2	TRBV6-1	-	15	TRBJ2-5	TGTGCCAGCAGTGAATTCAGACTAGCTCAAGGGGCCCAGTACTTC	CASSEFRLAQGAQYF
TRBD1	TRBV30	-	14	TRBJ1-5	TGTGCCTGGAGTGTCCAACAGGGGTATCAGCCCCAGCATTTT	CAWSVQQGYQPQHF
TRBD1	TRBV28	-	15	TRBJ2-5	TGTGCCAGCAGAGAACCGGGACAGGGGTTGGTGACCCAGTACTTC	CASREPGQGLVTQYF
-	TRBV5-5	-	15	TRBJ1-5	TGTGCCAGCAGCTTGGCCGGAGTGGGCAATCAGCCCCAGCATTTT	CASSLAGVGNQPQHF
TRBD1	TRBV3-1/TRBV3-2	-	17	TRBJ1-3	TGTGCCAGCAGCCAACTACAGGGGAGTTTGACCGGAAACACCATATATTTT	CASSQLQGSLTGNTIYF
-	TRBV27	-	13	TRBJ2-1	TGTGCCAGCAGTTCACAGGGAGCTGTTGAGCAGTTCTTC	CASSSQGAVEQFF
TRBD1	TRBV5-1	-	15	TRBJ1-2	TGCGCCAGCAGCCCAGGGACAGTGAGGGCCTATGGCTACACCTTC	CASSPGTVRAYGYTF
-	TRBV11-3	-	15	TRBJ2-1	TGTGCCAGCAGCCGTAGCGGATACTCCTACAATGAGCAGTTCTTC	CASSRSGYSYNEQFF
-	TRBV19	-	15	TRBJ1-2	TGTGCCAGTAGTATAATTGGACAGTTGAACTATGGCTACACCTTC	CASSIIGQLNYGYTF
-	TRBV6-6	-	14	TRBJ1-1	TGTGCCAGCATCCAATCCGGGGGGAGCACTGAAGCTTTCTTT	CASIQSGGSTEAFF
-	TRBV5-1	-	15	TRBJ2-2	TGCGCCAGCAGCTTGGTAGCCAAGAACACCGGGGAGCTGTTTTTT	CASSLVAKNTGELFF
-	TRBV12-3/TRBV12-4	-	13	TRBJ2-2	TGTGCCAGCAGTATCGGACTCGCGAGAGAGCTGTTTTTT	CASSIGLARELFF
-	TRBV1	-	16	TRBJ2-7	TGCACCAGCAGCCAGTGGACTAGCGGGTGCTCCTACGAGCAGTACTTC	CTSSQWTSGCSYEQYF
TRBD1	TRBV18	-	16	TRBJ2-2	TGTGCCAGCTCACCCCCGGGACAGGGGAACACCGGGGAGCTGTTTTTT	CASSPPGQGNTGELFF
-	TRBV10-3	-	15	TRBJ2-7	TGTGCCATCAGTGAGTCGGGGGCAGGGGACAACGAGCAGTACTTC	CAISESGAGDNEQYF
TRBD1	TRBV5-1	-	16	TRBJ1-4	TGCGCCAGCAGCAAAGGACAGGGCACAACTAATGAAAAACTGTTTTTT	CASSKGQGTTNEKLFF
-	TRBV6-5	-	13	TRBJ1-2	TGTGCCAGCAGTCCGGGAGGTAGATATGGCTACACCTTC	CASSPGGRYGYTF
TRBD1	TRBV14	once	13	TRBJ1-5	TGTGCCAGCAGCCAGTGGGCTCAGGGGGCCCAGCATTTT	CASSQWAQGAQHF
TRBD2	TRBV2	-	16	TRBJ2-2	TGTGCCAGCAGTTATGGGACTAGCGGATACACCGGGGAGCTGTTTTTT	CASSYGTSGYTGELFF
TRBD2	TRBV29-1	-	16	TRBJ2-7	TGCAGCGTTTCGGTTAGCGGGGGGCGCCGTTCCTACGAGCAGTACTTC	CSVSVSGGRRSYEQYF
-	TRBV14	-	16	TRBJ2-3	TGTGCCAGCAGCCAAGGAGGGGGTCCCTTCACAGATACGCAGTATTTT	CASSQGGGPFTDTQYF
TRBD1	TRBV28	once	15	TRBJ2-7	TGTGCCAGCAACTCGCCGGGACAGGGGTACTACGAGCAGTACTTC	CASNSPGQGYYEQYF
TRBD1	TRBV19	-	16	TRBJ1-6	TGTGCCAGTACCGGACAGGGGGGATCTCAGCATTCACCCCTCCACTTT	CASTGQGGSQHSPLHF
TRBD1	TRBV5-1	-	13	TRBJ2-3	TGCGCCAGCAGCCCCGACAGGGCAGATACGCAGTATTTT	CASSPDRADTQYF
-	TRBV6-5	-	16	TRBJ2-7	TGTGCCAGCAGTTCCGCGGTGGGGCCGGGAGTATACGAGCAGTACTTC	CASSSAVGPGVYEQYF
-	TRBV21-1	-	17	TRBJ1-1	TGTGCCAGCAGCAAAGAAATTAGGGAGGGGAGTAACACTGAAGCTTTCTTT	CASSKEIREGSNTEAFF
TRBD1	TRBV24-1	-	18	TRBJ2-1	TGTGCCACCAGTGATCCGGGTGCGGGGACAGGGGGATACAATGAGCAGTTCTTC	CATSDPGAGTGGYNEQFF